This T cell receptor (beta chain) comes out of a study of blood T cell repertoires in COVID-19. Study overall: Collection of acute and convalescent COVID-19 samples took place in the United States, Italy and Spain. PBMCs, B-cell-depleted T cells, or T cells were the source of the cDNA or gDNA that made up the material.

This CDR3 is 14 amino acids long. In germline, CDR1 is SGHNT, CDR2 YYREEE (reference sequence). V was pared by 4 bases and J by 3 bases, with 4 bases of the junction left unmatched. The authors' processing: Estimated nucleated cell counts came from reference gene primer amplification. Measured with immunoSEQ multiplex PCR; TCRdb has only the in-frame clones, and not every one. The DNA was the basis for D and trimming; V, J and clone size are from that table. The sample consists of roughly 34,000 clones, approximately 80% of them appearing once. The chain has TRBV5-4 and TRBJ2-4, with 7 bases identical to TRBD1. The sample was peripheral blood. The clonotype comes from a man older than 75 with acute or convalescent COVID-19. In DNA form, the CDR3 reads TGTGCCAGCAGCCCAGGGGACAGCAAAAACATTCAGTACTTC. As protein: CASSPGDSKNIQYF.